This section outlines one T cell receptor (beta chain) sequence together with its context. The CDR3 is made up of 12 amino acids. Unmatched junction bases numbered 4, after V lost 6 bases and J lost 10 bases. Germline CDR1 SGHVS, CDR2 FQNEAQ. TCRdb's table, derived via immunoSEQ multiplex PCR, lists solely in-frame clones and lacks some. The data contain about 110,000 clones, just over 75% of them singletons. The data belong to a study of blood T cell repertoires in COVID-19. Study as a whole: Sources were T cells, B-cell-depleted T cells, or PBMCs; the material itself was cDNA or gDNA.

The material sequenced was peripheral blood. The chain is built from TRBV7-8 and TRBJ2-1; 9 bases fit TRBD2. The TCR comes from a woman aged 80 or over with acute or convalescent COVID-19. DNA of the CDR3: TGTGCCAGCAGTCGTACTAGCGGGGAGCAGTTCTTC. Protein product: CASSRTSGEQFF.